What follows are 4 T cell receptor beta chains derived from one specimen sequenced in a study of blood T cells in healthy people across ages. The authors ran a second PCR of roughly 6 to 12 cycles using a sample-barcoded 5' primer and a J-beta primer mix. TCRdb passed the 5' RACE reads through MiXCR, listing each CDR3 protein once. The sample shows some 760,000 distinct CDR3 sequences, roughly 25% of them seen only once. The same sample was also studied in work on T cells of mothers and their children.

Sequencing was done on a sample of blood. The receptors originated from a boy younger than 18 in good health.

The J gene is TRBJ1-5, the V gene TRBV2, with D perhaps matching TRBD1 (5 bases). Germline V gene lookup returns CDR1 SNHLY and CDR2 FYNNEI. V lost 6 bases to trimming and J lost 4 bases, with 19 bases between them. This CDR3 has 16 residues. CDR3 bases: TGTGCCAGCAGCCCCGAAAGGGGAACAGCTAATCAGCCCCAGCATTTT. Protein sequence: CASSPERGTANQPQHF.

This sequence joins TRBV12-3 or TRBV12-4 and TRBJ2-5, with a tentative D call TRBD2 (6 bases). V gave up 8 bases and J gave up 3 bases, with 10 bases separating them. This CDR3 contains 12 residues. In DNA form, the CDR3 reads TGTGCCAGCGGGCGGGACGAAGAGACCCAGTACTTC. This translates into CASGRDEETQYF.

The CDR3 bases are TGCAGTGCTAGAGTCCCCGCTAGCGGGGTGTTGAATGAGCAGTTCTTC. This encodes CSARVPASGVLNEQFF. This chain links TRBV20-1 with TRBJ2-5; 9 bases match TRBD2. TRBJ2-1 matches the DNA end more closely, so the J call is doubtful. The CDR3 covers 16 residues. Germline values: CDR1 DFQATT, CDR2 SNEGSKA (reference sequence).

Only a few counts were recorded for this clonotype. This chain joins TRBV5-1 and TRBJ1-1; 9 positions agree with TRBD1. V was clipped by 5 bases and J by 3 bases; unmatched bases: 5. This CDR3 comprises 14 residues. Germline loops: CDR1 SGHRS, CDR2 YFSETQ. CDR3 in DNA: TGCGCCAGCAGTTCCGACAGGGGGGACACTGAAGCTTTCTTT. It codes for CASSSDRGDTEAFF.